Shown below are 19 T cell receptor beta chains from a single sample sequenced in a study of T-cell memory formation after mild COVID-19. One entry per CDR3 protein results from TCRdb running MiXCR on the 5' RACE reads. In the table there are 400,000 to 500,000 distinct CDR3 sequences, 20% to 30% of which are singletons. The sequenced sample was PBMCs or a T cell subset sorted from them (not recorded which). These receptors were taken from an adult woman who had mild COVID-19 (a few samples of this study predate the infection). Cell type and time point are not known.

The rearrangement links TRBV4-2 to TRBJ2-5; 9 bases align to TRBD1. The CDR3 has 15 amino acids. With 3 bases clipped from V and 9 bases from J, the junction kept 11 bases outside the gene matches. CDR1 and CDR2 from the germline V gene are LGHNA and YNFKEQ. CDR3 sequence (DNA): TGTGCCAGCAGCCAGGACAGGGGCCAGGAGTGGGCCCAGTACTTC. As protein: CASSQDRGQEWAQYF.

This clonotype was found a few times. The chain carries TRBV9 and TRBJ2-7, with 7 bases matching TRBD1. The CDR3 consists of 14 residues. Germline V gene lookup returns CDR1 SGDLS and CDR2 YYNGEE. The ends lost 2 bases at V and 9 bases at J; junction bases unmatched: 11. The DNA for the CDR3 is TGTGCCAGCAGCGTGGGGACAGCGCCGGTCTTGCAGTACTTC. Amino acids: CASSVGTAPVLQYF.

The chain combines TRBV4-2 with TRBJ2-1; D unclear. Looked up from germline, CDR1 is LGHNA and CDR2 is YNFKEQ. V lost 2 bases and J lost 1, with 9 bases in between. The CDR3 consists of 15 residues. The CDR3 sequence is CASSQNTGSYNEQFF. CDR3 coding DNA: TGTGCCAGCAGCCAAAACACTGGTTCCTACAATGAGCAGTTCTTC.

The CDR3 DNA sequence: TGTGCCACCAGCAGGACCCTCTCGGCTGAGCAGTTCTTC. Translating it yields CATSRTLSAEQFF. The V and J genes are TRBV15 and TRBJ2-1; D is ambiguous. Trimming stripped 3 bases from V and 9 bases from J, with 12 bases between. Per germline, CDR1 LNHNV and CDR2 YYDKDF (reference sequence). CDR3 size: 13 residues.

This clonotype was found a few times. The rearrangement links TRBV3-1 to TRBJ2-7, with TRBD2 identical over 8 bases. V shed 1 base and J 3 bases; nucleotides not matched to a gene: 5. Germline values: CDR1 LGHDT, CDR2 YNNKEL (reference sequence). CDR3 length: 15 residues. This CDR3 reads CASSQGAGGYYEQYF. The DNA for the CDR3 is TGTGCCAGCAGCCAAGGGGCGGGGGGCTACTACGAGCAGTACTTC.

Here the CDR3 reads CSHWMGEQYF. CDR3 sequence (DNA): TGCAGCCATTGGATGGGGGAGCAGTACTTC. The chain uses TRBV29-1 and TRBJ2-7; D gene unclear. Germline CDR1 is SQVTM and CDR2 is ANQGSEA. The CDR3 sequence is 10 residues long. Trimming took 8 bases from V and 7 from J, leaving 12 bases between them.

This clonotype occurred a few times. This chain uses TRBV29-1 with TRBJ2-7; D unresolved. The CDR3 sequence is 12 residues long. Germline assignment: CDR1 SQVTM and CDR2 ANQGSEA. Trimming took off 4 bases at V and 0 bases at J, with 7 bases between the two ends. The CDR3, as DNA: TGCAGCGTTGGCAAGAGCTCCTACGAGCAGTACTTC. Encoded protein: CSVGKSSYEQYF.

CDR3 nucleotides: TGTGCCAGGGGCGAGGAGGGACGAGAGACCCAGTACTTC. Translating it yields CARGEEGRETQYF. The chain has TRBV6-4 and TRBJ2-5, with D possibly being TRBD2 (6 bases). The CDR3 loop spans 13 amino acids. V was pared by 9 bases and J by 4 bases, with 15 bases between. From germline, CDR1 is MRHNA and CDR2 SNTAGT.

This clonotype showed up just a few times. The genes are TRBV7-2 and TRBJ1-2; D not certain. This CDR3 has 13 residues. Trimming removed 5 bases at V and 7 bases at J, with 14 bases between. Looked up from germline, CDR1 is SGHTA and CDR2 is FQGNSA. CDR3 amino acids: CASSLTPAGGYTF. CDR3 bases: TGTGCCAGCAGCCTCACCCCGGCGGGTGGCTACACCTTC.

The chain uses TRBV9 and TRBJ2-1, with D perhaps TRBD2 (6 bases). The germline V gene encodes CDR1 SGDLS and CDR2 YYNGEE. This CDR3 has 14 residues. V was pared by 0 bases and J by 6 bases, with 10 bases between. CDR3 nucleotides: TGTGCCAGCAGCGTAGAAACTAGCTCCAATGAGCAGTTCTTC. It encodes CASSVETSSNEQFF.

CDR3 sequence (DNA): TGTGCCAGTAGTATAGGTGGGGTTAGCAATCAGCCCCAGCATTTT. Residues: CASSIGGVSNQPQHF. The chain joins TRBV19 to TRBJ1-5; D gene uncertain. Trimming removed 1 base from V and 0 bases from J, with 7 bases in between. This CDR3 spans 15 amino acids. Looked up from germline, CDR1 is LNHDA and CDR2 is SQIVND (reference sequence).

This clonotype showed up just a few times. CDR3 bases: TGTGCCAGCAGCCCCCGACTGACTAGCGGGCCGGGTGATGAGCAGTTCTTC. Its translation is CASSPRLTSGPGDEQFF. J is TRBJ2-1 and V is TRBV11-3; 10 nucleotides line up with TRBD2. Germline V gives CDR1 SGHNT, CDR2 YENEEA. CDR3 length: 17 residues. Trimming took 5 bases from V and 8 from J; bases not matched to a gene: 15.

The chain joins TRBV7-2 to TRBJ1-5; D gene unclear. Germline-derived CDR1 and CDR2 are SGHTA and FQGNSA. The CDR3 has 15 residues. V lost 2 bases and J lost 1, with 9 bases in between. The CDR3 nucleotides read TGTGCCAGCAGCTTAATGGGGATCAGCAATCAGCCCCAGCATTTT. This sequence encodes CASSLMGISNQPQHF.

This clonotype was observed a few times. This chain links TRBV16 with TRBJ2-5, with 8 positions matching TRBD1. V shed 5 bases and J 2 bases; nucleotides not matched to a gene: 4. This CDR3 spans 14 amino acids. Per the germline V gene, CDR1 is KGHSY and CDR2 is FQNENV. For the CDR3, the DNA is TGTGCCAGCAGCGGGGACAGGAAACAAGAGACCCAGTACTTC. Protein product: CASSGDRKQETQYF.

Here the CDR3 DNA reads TGTGCCAGCAGCCCCTCTAGGGACCAGCCCCAGCATTTT. Translated, it gives CASSPSRDQPQHF. The chain couples TRBV3-1 to TRBJ1-5; a possible D gene is TRBD1 (5 bases). The germline V gene has CDR1 LGHDT and CDR2 YNNKEL (reference sequence). Trimming left V 4 bases short and J 7 bases short, with 11 bases between. The CDR3 loop spans 13 amino acids.

CDR3 sequence reads: CATPTSTVTGELFF. DNA of the CDR3: TGTGCCACCCCCACCTCGACAGTTACCGGGGAGCTGTTTTTT. The gene calls are TRBV7-9 and TRBJ2-2; possible D gene TRBD1, 5 bases. There are 14 residues in the CDR3. Trimming removed 10 bases from V and 5 bases from J, with 17 bases in between. Germline V gives CDR1 SEHNR, CDR2 FQNEAQ (reference sequence).

This clonotype was counted only a few times. This rearrangement joins TRBV18 to TRBJ2-5; 7 nucleotides align to TRBD2. The ends lost 3 bases at V and 7 bases at J; junction bases unmatched: 5. The length of the CDR3 is 13 residues. Germline lookup yields CDR1 KGHSH and CDR2 LQKENI. CDR3 region: CASSPGSGRTQYF. The DNA for the CDR3 is TGTGCCAGCTCACCTGGTAGCGGGCGGACCCAGTACTTC.

This chain uses TRBV15 with TRBJ2-2; a possible D gene is TRBD1 (6 bases). Per germline, CDR1 LNHNV and CDR2 YYDKDF (reference sequence). The CDR3 runs to 16 residues. The germline V and J ends were trimmed by 1 base and 6 bases, with 15 bases remaining between them. CDR3 protein: CATSRGRGGQSGELFF. CDR3 sequence (DNA): TGTGCCACCAGCAGAGGAAGAGGGGGTCAGTCCGGGGAGCTGTTTTTT.

This clonotype was seen a few times. V gene TRBV12-3 or TRBV12-4 combines with J gene TRBJ2-7; D unresolved. The CDR3 has 13 residues. V lost 1 base, J lost 4 bases, and 8 bases lay in between. The CDR3 spells CASSLVDGYEQYF. CDR3 sequence (DNA): TGTGCCAGCAGTTTAGTAGACGGGTACGAGCAGTACTTC.